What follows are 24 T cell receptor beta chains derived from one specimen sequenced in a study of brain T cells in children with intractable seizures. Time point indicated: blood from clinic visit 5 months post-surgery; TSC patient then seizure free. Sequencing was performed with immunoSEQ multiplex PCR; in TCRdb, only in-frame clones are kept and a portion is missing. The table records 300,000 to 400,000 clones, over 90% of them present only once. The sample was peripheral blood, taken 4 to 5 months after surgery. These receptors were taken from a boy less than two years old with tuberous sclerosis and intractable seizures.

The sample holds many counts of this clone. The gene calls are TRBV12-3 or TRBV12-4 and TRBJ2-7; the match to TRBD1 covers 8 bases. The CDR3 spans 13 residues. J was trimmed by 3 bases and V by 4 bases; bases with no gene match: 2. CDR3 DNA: TGTGCCAGCAGTTCGGGACAGGACTACGAGCAGTACTTC. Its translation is CASSSGQDYEQYF.

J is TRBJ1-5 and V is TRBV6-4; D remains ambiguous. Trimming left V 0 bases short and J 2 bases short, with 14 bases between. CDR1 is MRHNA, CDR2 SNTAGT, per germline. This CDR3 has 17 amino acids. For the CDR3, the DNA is TGTGCCAGCAGTGACTCGATAGTAAACGGGCGCAATCAGCCCCAGCATTTT. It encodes CASSDSIVNGRNQPQHF.

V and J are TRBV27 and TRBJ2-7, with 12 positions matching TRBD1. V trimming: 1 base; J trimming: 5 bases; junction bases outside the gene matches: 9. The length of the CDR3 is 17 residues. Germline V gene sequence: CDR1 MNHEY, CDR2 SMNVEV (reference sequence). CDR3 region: CASSLYYRGQGANEQYF. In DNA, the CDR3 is TGTGCCAGCAGTTTATATTATCGGGGACAGGGGGCCAACGAGCAGTACTTC.

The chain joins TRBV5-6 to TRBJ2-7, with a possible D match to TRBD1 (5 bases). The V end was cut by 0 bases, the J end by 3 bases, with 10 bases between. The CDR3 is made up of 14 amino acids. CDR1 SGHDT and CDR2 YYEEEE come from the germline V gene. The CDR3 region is CASSLVGALYEQYF. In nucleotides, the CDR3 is TGTGCCAGCAGCTTGGTTGGGGCTCTCTACGAGCAGTACTTC. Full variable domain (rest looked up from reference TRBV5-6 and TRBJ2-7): DAGVTQSPTHLIKTRGQQVTLRCSPKSGHDTVSWYQQALGQGPQFIFQYYEEEERQRGNFPDRFSGHQFPNYSSELNVNALLLGDSALYLCASSLVGALYEQYFGPGTRLTVT.

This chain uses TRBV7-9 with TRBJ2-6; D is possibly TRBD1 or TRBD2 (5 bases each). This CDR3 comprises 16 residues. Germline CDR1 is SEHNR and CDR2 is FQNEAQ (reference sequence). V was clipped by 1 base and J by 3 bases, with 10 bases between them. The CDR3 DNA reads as TGTGCCAGCAGCTTAGTACTGGGGGTTGGGGCCAACGTCCTGACTTTC. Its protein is CASSLVLGVGANVLTF.

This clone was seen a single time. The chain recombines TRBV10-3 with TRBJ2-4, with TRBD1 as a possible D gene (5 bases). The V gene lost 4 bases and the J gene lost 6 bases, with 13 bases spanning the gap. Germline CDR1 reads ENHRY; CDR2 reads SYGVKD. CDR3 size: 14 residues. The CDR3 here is CAISADTAVNIQYF. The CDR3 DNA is TGTGCCATCAGTGCGGACACGGCGGTAAACATTCAGTACTTC.

As DNA, the CDR3 is TGTGCCAGCAGCCCCCGCAACAGGGTGGAGACCCAGTACTTC. This gives the protein CASSPRNRVETQYF. The chain employs TRBV4-2 and TRBJ2-5; D perhaps matches TRBD1 (6 bases). The CDR3 loop spans 14 amino acids. Germline V gene lookup returns CDR1 LGHNA and CDR2 YNFKEQ. Trimming shortened V by 4 bases and J by 5 bases, and 14 bases separated the two germline ends.

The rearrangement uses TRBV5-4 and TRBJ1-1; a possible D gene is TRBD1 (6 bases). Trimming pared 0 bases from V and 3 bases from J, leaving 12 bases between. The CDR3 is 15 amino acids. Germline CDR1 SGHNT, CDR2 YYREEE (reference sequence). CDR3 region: CASSLVDRRDTEAFF. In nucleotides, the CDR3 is TGTGCCAGCAGCTTGGTCGACAGGAGGGACACTGAAGCTTTCTTT.

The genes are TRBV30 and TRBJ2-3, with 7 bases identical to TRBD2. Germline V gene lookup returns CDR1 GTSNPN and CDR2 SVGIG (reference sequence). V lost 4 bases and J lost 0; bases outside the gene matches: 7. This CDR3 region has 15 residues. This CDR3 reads CAWIASGISTDTQYF. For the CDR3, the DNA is TGTGCCTGGATCGCAAGCGGGATTAGCACAGATACGCAGTATTTT.

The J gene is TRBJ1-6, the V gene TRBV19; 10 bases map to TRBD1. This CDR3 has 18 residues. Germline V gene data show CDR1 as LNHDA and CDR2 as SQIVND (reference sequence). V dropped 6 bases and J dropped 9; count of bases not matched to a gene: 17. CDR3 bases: TGTGCCAGTAGCGACAGGGGGCGAGACTACTTTTCCTCTTCACCCCTCCACTTT. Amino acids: CASSDRGRDYFSSSPLHF.

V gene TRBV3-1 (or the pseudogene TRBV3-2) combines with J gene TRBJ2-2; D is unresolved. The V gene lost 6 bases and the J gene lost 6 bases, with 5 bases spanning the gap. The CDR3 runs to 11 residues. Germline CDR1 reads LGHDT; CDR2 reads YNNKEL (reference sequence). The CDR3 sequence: CASSFPGELFF. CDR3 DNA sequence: TGTGCCAGCAGTTTCCCCGGGGAGCTGTTTTTT.

The CDR3 DNA reads TGTGCCAGTAGTATCCATTCTTCCCTAGCGGGGAACACAGATACGCAGTATTTT. Encoded protein: CASSIHSSLAGNTDTQYF. The rearrangement joins TRBV19 to TRBJ2-3, with 9 bases matching TRBD2. With 3 bases clipped from V and 2 bases from J, the junction kept 12 bases outside the gene matches. The CDR3 runs 18 residues. Germline CDR1 reads LNHDA; CDR2 reads SQIVND (reference sequence).

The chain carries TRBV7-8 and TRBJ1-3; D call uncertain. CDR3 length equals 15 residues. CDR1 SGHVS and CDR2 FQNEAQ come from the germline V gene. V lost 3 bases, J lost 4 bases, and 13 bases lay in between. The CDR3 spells CASSFYRVAGNTIYF. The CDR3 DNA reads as TGTGCCAGCAGCTTCTACCGGGTAGCCGGAAACACCATATATTTT.

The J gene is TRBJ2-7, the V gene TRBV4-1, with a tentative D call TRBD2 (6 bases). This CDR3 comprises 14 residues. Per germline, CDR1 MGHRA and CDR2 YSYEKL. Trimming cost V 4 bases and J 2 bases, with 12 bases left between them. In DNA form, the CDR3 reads TGCGCCAGCAGCCGGGCGGGACTCACCTACGAGCAGTACTTC. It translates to CASSRAGLTYEQYF.

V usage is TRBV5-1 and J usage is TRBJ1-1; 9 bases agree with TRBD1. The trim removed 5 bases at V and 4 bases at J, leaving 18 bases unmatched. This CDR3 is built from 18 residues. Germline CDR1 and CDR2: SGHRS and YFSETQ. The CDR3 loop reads CASRRSGTGKILGTEAFF. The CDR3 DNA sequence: TGCGCCAGCAGACGGTCCGGGACAGGGAAAATCCTTGGCACTGAAGCTTTCTTT.

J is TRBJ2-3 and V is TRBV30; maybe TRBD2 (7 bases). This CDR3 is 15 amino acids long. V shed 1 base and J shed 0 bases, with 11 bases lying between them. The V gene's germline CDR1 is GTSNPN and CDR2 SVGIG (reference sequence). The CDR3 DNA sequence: TGTGCCTGGAGTGAGGGGGGGGGCAGCACAGATACGCAGTATTTT. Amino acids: CAWSEGGGSTDTQYF.

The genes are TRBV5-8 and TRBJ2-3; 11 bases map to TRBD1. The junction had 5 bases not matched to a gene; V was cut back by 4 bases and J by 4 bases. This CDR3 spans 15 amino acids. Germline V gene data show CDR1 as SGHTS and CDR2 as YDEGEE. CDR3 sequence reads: CASSGGQGDADTQYF. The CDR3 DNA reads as TGTGCCAGCAGCGGGGGACAGGGGGATGCAGATACGCAGTATTTT.

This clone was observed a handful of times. The CDR3 loop is CASSPSGGYSNQPQHF. The DNA for the CDR3 is TGTGCCAGCAGCCCCAGTGGGGGATATAGCAATCAGCCCCAGCATTTT. The chain is built from TRBV7-9 and TRBJ1-5; D perhaps matches TRBD1 (5 bases). Germline assignment: CDR1 SEHNR and CDR2 FQNEAQ (reference sequence). The CDR3 has 16 amino acids. Trimming removed 5 bases from V and 0 bases from J, with 14 bases in between.

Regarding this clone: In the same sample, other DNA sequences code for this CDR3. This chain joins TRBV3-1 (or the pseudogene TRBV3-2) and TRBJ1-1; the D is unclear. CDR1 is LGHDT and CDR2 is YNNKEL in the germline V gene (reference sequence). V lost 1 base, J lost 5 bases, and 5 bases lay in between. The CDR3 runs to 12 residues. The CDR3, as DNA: TGTGCCAGCAGCCAAGGAGGAACTGAAGCTTTCTTT. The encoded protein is CASSQGGTEAFF.

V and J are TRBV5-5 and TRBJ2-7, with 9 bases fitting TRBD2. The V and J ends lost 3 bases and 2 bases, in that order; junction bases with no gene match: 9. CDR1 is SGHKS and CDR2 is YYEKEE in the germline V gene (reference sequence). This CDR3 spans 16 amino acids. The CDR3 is CASSYPPSGTTYEQYF. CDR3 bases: TGTGCCAGCAGCTACCCTCCTAGCGGGACAACCTACGAGCAGTACTTC.

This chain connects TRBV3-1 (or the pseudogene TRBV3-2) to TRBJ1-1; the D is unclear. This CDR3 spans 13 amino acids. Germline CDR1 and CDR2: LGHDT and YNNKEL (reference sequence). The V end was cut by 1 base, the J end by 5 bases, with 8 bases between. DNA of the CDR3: TGTGCCAGCAGCCAAGGGGTCCGGACTGAAGCTTTCTTT. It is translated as CASSQGVRTEAFF.

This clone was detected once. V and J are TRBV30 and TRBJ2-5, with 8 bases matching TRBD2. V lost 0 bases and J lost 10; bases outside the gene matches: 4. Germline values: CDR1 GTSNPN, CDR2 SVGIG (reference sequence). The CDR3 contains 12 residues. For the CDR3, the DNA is TGTGCCTGGAGTGTACCCCGGGGGGGCCAGTACTTC. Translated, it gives CAWSVPRGGQYF.

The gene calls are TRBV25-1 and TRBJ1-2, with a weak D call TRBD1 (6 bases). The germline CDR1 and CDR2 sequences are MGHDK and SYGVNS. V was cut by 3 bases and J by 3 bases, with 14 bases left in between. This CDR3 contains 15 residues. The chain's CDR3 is CASSDPEGGYYGYTF. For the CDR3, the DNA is TGTGCCAGCAGTGATCCAGAAGGGGGGTACTATGGCTACACCTTC.

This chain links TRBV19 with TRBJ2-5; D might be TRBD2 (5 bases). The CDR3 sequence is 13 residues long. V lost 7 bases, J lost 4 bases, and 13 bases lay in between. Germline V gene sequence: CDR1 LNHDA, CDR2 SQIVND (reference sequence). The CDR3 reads CASTSNRGETQYF. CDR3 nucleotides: TGTGCCAGTACCTCGAATCGGGGAGAGACCCAGTACTTC.